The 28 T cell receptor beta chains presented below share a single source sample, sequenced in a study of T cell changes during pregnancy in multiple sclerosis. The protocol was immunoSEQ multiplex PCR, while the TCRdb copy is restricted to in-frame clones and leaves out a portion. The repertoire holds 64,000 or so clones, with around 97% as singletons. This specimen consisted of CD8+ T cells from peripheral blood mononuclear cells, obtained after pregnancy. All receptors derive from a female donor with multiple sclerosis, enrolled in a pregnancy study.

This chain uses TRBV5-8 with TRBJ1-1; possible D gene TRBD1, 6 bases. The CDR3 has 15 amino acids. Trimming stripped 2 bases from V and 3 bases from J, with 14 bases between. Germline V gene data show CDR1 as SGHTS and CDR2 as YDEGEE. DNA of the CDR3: TGTGCCAGCAGCTTAGTCCGGGGGGCGCACACTGAAGCTTTCTTT. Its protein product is CASSLVRGAHTEAFF.

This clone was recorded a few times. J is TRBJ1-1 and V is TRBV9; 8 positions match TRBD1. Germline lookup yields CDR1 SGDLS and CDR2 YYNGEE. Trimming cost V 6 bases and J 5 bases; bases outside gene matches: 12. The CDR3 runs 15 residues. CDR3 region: CASNPPGTGGTEAFF. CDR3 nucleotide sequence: TGTGCCAGCAACCCACCAGGGACAGGTGGGACTGAAGCTTTCTTT.

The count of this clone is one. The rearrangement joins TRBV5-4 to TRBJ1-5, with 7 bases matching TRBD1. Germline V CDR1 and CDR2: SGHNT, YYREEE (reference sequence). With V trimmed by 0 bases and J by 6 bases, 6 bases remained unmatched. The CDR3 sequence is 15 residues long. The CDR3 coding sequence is TGTGCCAGCAGCTTGGGGACAGGTGCTGGTCAGCCCCAGCATTTT. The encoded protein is CASSLGTGAGQPQHF.

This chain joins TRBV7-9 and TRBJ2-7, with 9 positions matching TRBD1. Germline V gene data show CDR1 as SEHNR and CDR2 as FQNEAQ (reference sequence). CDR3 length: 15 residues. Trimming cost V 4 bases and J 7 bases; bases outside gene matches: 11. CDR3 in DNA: TGTGCCAGCAGCTACCCACAGGGGGCGTCTGTTGAGCAGTACTTC. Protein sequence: CASSYPQGASVEQYF.

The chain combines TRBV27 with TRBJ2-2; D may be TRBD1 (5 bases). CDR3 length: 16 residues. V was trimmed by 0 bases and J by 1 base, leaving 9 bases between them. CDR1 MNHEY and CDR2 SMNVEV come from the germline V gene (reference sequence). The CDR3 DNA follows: TGTGCCAGCAGTTTATCGCCTCAGGGGAACACCGGGGAGCTGTTTTTT. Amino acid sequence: CASSLSPQGNTGELFF.

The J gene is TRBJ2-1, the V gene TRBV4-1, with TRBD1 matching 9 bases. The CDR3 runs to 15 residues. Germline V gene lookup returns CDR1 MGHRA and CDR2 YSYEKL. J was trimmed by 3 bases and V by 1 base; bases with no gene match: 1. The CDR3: CASSQGTGVYNEQFF. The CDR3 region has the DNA TGCGCCAGCAGCCAAGGGACAGGGGTCTACAATGAGCAGTTCTTC.

DNA for the CDR3: TGTGCCAGCGCTCCCAGGATTTACGAGCAGTACTTC. Amino acid sequence: CASAPRIYEQYF. The V and J genes are TRBV7-8 and TRBJ2-7, with D hard to call. V shed 8 bases and J shed 4 bases, with 12 bases lying between them. In germline, CDR1 is SGHVS, CDR2 FQNEAQ. CDR3 length equals 12 residues.

Here the CDR3 reads CSVVGINTGELFF. CDR3 nucleotides: TGCAGCGTTGTCGGGATAAACACCGGGGAGCTGTTTTTT. The chain combines TRBV29-1 with TRBJ2-2; tentative D call: TRBD2 (5 bases). Germline CDR1 reads SQVTM; CDR2 reads ANQGSEA. The V and J ends lost 4 bases and 2 bases respectively, with 8 bases between them. This CDR3 has 13 amino acids.

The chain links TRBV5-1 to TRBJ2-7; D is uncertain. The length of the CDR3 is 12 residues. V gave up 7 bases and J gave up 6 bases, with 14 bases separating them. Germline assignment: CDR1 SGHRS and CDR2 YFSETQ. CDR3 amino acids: CASRLTFSEQYF. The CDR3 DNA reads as TGCGCCAGCCGCCTAACCTTTAGCGAGCAGTACTTC. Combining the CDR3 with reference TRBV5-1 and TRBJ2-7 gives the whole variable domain KAGVTQTPRYLIKTRGQQVTLSCSPISGHRSVSWYQQTPGQGLQFLFEYFSETQRNKGNFPGRFSGRQFSNSRSEMNVSTLELGDSALYLCASRLTFSEQYFGPGTRLTVT.

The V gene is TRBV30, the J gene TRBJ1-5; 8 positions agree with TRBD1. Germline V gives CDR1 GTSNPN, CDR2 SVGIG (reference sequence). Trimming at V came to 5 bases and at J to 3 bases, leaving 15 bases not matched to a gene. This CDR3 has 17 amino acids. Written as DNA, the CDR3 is TGTGCCTGGCCCGGGACAGGCAAATTCGCGAACAATCAGCCCCAGCATTTT. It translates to CAWPGTGKFANNQPQHF.

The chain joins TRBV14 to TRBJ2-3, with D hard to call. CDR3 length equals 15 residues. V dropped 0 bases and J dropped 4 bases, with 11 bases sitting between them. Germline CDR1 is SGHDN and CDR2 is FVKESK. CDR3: CASSQDSLGADTQYF. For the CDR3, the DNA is TGTGCCAGCAGCCAAGATAGCTTAGGAGCAGATACGCAGTATTTT.

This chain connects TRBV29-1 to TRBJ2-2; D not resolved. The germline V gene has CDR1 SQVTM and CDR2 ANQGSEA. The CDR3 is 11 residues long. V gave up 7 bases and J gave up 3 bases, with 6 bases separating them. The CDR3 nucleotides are TGCAGCGCAATAGACACCGGGGAGCTGTTTTTT. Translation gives CSAIDTGELFF.

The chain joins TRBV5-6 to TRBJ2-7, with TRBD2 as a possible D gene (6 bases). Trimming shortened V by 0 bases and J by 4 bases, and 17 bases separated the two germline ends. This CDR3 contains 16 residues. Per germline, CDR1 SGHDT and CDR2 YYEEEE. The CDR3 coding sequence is TGTGCCAGCAGCTTGGCCGCTAGCGAGAGTGGATACGAGCAGTACTTC. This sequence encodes CASSLAASESGYEQYF.

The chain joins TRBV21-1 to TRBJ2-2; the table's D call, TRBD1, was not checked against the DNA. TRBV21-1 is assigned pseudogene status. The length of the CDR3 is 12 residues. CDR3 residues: CASGQPAGELFF. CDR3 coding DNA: TGTGCCAGTGGGCAACCGGCCGGGGAGCTGTTTTTT.

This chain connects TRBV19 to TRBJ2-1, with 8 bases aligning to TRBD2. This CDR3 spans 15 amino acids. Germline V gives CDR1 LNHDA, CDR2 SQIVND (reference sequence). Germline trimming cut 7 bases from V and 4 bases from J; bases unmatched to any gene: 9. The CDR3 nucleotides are TGTGCCAGTAAAGGGGCGGGAGGTCTGTACAATGAGCAGTTCTTC. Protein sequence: CASKGAGGLYNEQFF.

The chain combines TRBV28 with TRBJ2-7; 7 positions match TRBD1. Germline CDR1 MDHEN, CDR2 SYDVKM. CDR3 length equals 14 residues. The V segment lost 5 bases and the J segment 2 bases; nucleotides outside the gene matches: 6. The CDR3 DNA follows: TGTGCCAGCAGTCCCCCAACAGGGGCCTACGAGCAGTACTTC. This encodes CASSPPTGAYEQYF.

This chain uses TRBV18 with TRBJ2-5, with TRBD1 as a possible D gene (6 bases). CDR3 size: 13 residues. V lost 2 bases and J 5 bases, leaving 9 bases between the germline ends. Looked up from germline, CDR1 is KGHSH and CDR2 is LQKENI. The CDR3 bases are TGTGCCAGCTCACCAGTAGGGGGTGAGACCCAGTACTTC. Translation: CASSPVGGETQYF.

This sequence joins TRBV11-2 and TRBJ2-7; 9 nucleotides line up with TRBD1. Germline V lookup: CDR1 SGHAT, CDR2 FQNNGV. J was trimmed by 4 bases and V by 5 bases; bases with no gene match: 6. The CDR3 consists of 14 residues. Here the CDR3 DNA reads TGTGCCAGCAGCCCTTCCGGGACAGGGTACGAGCAGTACTTC. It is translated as CASSPSGTGYEQYF.

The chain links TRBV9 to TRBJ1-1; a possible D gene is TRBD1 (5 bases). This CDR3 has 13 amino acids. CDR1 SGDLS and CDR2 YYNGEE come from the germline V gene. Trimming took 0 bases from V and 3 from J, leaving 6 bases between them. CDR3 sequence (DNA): TGTGCCAGCAGCGTAGCGGGGGACACTGAAGCTTTCTTT. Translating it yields CASSVAGDTEAFF.

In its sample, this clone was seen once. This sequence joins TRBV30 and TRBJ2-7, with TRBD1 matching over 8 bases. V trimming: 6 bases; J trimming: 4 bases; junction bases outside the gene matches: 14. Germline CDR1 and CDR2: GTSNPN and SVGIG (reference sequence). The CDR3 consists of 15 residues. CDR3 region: CACQPGQAKSYEQYF. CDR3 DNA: TGTGCCTGTCAACCGGGACAGGCTAAATCGTACGAGCAGTACTTC.

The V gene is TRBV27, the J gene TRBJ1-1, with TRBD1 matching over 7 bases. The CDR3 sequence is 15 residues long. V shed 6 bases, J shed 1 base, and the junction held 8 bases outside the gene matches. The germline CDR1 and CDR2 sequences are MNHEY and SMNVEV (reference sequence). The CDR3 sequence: CASSLQGPTNTEAFF. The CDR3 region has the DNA TGTGCCAGCAGCCTACAGGGGCCTACGAACACTGAAGCTTTCTTT.

CDR3: CASSSLYEQYF. CDR3 nucleotides: TGTGCCAGTAGTTCTCTCTACGAGCAGTACTTC. The chain recombines TRBV19 with TRBJ2-7; D is unclear. This CDR3 spans 11 amino acids. In germline, CDR1 is LNHDA, CDR2 SQIVND (reference sequence). Trimming cost V 5 bases and J 3 bases, with 5 bases left between them. Together with reference TRBV19 and TRBJ2-7, the CDR3 gives the full variable domain: DGGITQSPKYLFRKEGQNVTLSCEQNLNHDAMYWYRQDPGQGLRLIYYSQIVNDFQKGDIAEGYSVSREKKESFPLTVTSAQKNPTAFYLCASSSLYEQYFGPGTRLTVT.

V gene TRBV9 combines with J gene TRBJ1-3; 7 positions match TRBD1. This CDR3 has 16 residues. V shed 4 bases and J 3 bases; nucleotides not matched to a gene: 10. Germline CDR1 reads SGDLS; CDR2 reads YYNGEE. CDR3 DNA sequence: TGTGCCAGCAGCCCCCGCGACAGGGTACTTGGAAACACCATATATTTT. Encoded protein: CASSPRDRVLGNTIYF.

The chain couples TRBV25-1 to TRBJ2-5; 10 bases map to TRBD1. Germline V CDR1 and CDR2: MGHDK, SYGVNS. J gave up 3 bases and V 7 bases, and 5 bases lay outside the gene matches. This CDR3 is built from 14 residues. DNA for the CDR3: TGTGCCAGCACCCTAGGGACAGGGGAAGAGACCCAGTACTTC. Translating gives CASTLGTGEETQYF.

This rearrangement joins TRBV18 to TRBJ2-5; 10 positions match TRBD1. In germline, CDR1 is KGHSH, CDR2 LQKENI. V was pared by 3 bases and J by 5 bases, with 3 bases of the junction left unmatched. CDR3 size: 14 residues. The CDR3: CASSPPDRGETQYF. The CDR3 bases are TGTGCCAGCTCACCTCCGGACAGGGGGGAGACCCAGTACTTC.

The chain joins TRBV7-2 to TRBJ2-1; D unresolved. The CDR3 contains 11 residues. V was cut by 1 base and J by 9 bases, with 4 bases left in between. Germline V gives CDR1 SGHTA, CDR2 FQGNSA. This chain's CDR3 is CASSLGAEQFF. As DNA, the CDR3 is TGTGCCAGCAGCTTAGGAGCTGAGCAGTTCTTC.

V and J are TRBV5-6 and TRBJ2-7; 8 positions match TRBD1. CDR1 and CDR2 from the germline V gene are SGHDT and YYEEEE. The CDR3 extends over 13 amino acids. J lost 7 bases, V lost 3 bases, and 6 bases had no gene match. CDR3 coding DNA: TGTGCCAGCAGCTCGACAGGGGTACGGGAGCAGTACTTC. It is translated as CASSSTGVREQYF.

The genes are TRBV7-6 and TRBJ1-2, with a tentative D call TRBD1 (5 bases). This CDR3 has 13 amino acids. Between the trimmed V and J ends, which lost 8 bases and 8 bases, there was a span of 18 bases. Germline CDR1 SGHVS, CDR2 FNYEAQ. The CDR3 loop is CASGGRGTGGYTF. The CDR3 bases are TGTGCCAGCGGTGGGAGGGGAACCGGCGGCTACACCTTC. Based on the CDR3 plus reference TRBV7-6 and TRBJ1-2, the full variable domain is GAGVSQSPRYKVTKRGQDVALRCDPISGHVSLYWYRQALGQGPEFLTYFNYEAQQDKSGLPNDRFSAERPEGSISTLTIQRTEQRDSAMYRCASGGRGTGGYTFGSGTRLTVV.